A selection of T cell receptor beta chains follows, all from one sample in a study of T cells in Graves' hyperthyroidism and ophthalmopathy. TCRdb ran MiXCR on the multiplex PCR reads and lists one entry per CDR3 protein. The sample has 550,000 to 800,000 distinct CDR3 sequences, around 17% seen once. Sequencing was carried out using blood. Receptors originate from a man between 18 and 29 years old with Graves' hyperthyroidism. CDR3s include the opening cysteine and the closing phenylalanine or tryptophan. The order of the fields is V gene, J gene, clone size, CDR3 length, D gene, CDR3 protein, CDR3 DNA. A D gene is named only where the DNA matches it firmly. Some rows have no size entry. The others give once, few or many, or a class for an expanded clone.

>TRBV2|TRBJ1-2|few|13|TRBD1
CASSGQVNYGYTF
TGTGCCAGCAGCGGACAGGTGAACTATGGCTACACCTTC
>TRBV3-1|TRBJ1-1|many|13|.
CASSHPPNTEAFF
TGTGCCAGCAGCCACCCCCCGAACACTGAAGCTTTCTTT
>TRBV12-3/TRBV12-4|TRBJ2-3|.|17|TRBD1
CASSLVGTAHPTDTQYF
TGTGCCAGCAGTTTAGTAGGGACAGCTCATCCCACAGATACGCAGTATTTT
>TRBV20-1|TRBJ2-7|many|15|TRBD2
CSAPFVLAGSYEQYF
TGCAGTGCTCCGTTTGTTTTAGCGGGAAGTTACGAGCAGTACTTC
>TRBV6-2/TRBV6-3|TRBJ1-5|many|13|.
CASSRTPNQPQHF
TGTGCCAGTTCGCGGACACCGAATCAGCCCCAGCATTTT
>TRBV12-3/TRBV12-4|TRBJ2-1|many|17|TRBD2
CASSNGLGLAGVDEQFF
TGTGCCAGCAGTAACGGTCTCGGACTAGCGGGAGTCGATGAGCAGTTCTTC
>TRBV7-3|TRBJ2-2|once|17|TRBD2
CASSLRGREANTGELFF
TGTGCCAGCAGCTTAAGGGGCCGGGAGGCGAACACCGGGGAGCTGTTTTTT
>TRBV9|TRBJ1-5|.|15|.
CASSVSGTSDQPQHF
TGTGCCAGCAGCGTTAGCGGGACATCGGATCAGCCCCAGCATTTT
>TRBV10-3|TRBJ2-3|.|11|.
CAIRGRDTQYF
TGTGCCATCAGGGGAAGAGATACGCAGTATTTT
>TRBV12-3/TRBV12-4|TRBJ1-6|few|14|.
CASSFMGKRSPLHF
TGTGCCAGCAGTTTTATGGGGAAAAGATCACCCCTCCACTTT
>TRBV27|TRBJ2-7|many|14|TRBD1
CASSYTGQAYEQYF
TGTGCCAGCAGTTACACCGGACAGGCCTACGAGCAGTACTTC
>TRBV9|TRBJ1-2|few|14|.
CASSVGRGVDGYTF
TGTGCCAGCAGCGTAGGCAGGGGAGTTGATGGCTACACCTTC
>TRBV28|TRBJ1-2|many|11|.
CASSLNYGYTF
TGTGCCAGCAGTCTTAACTATGGCTACACCTTC
>TRBV6-1|TRBJ2-2|few|15|.
CASRNGIEITGELFF
TGTGCCAGCAGGAACGGGATAGAAATCACCGGGGAGCTGTTTTTT
>TRBV18|TRBJ1-6|.|16|.
CASSPRGQGNLSPLHF
TGTGCCAGCTCACCCCGGGGGCAGGGGAATCTTTCACCCCTCCACTTT
>TRBV28|TRBJ1-5|few|13|.
CASTDFSNQPQHF
TGTGCCAGCACGGACTTTAGCAATCAGCCCCAGCATTTT
>TRBV20-1|TRBJ1-2|.|13|.
CSAGRDVDYGYTF
TGCAGTGCTGGGCGCGATGTAGACTATGGCTACACCTTC
>TRBV2|TRBJ2-2|many|14|.
CASRAGEVTGELFF
TGTGCCAGCAGGGCCGGGGAGGTCACCGGGGAGCTGTTTTTT
>TRBV28|TRBJ2-7|many|15|.
CASSPTGPLFPEQYF
TGTGCCAGCAGCCCTACAGGACCCCTGTTTCCCGAGCAGTACTTC
>TRBV20-1|TRBJ1-2|.|12|.
CSAKWEVHGYTF
TGCAGTGCCAAGTGGGAGGTCCATGGCTACACCTTC
>TRBV28|TRBJ2-7|many|12|.
CASSIPTYEQYF
TGTGCCAGCAGTATCCCTACCTACGAGCAGTACTTC
>TRBV7-2|TRBJ2-3|many|22|TRBD1
CASSITGGGRSESAWLTDTQYF
TGTGCCAGCAGCATCACAGGGGGCGGTCGGTCGGAGAGTGCTTGGCTCACAGATACGCAGTATTTT
>TRBV28|TRBJ1-5|once|17|.
CASSLVRRGYSNQPQHF
TGTGCCAGCAGTTTGGTGAGACGGGGTTATAGCAATCAGCCCCAGCATTTT